The clone carrying this T cell receptor (beta chain) appeared a few times. Its antigen remains unidentified. Sample-barcoded 5' priming and a J-beta primer mix drove a second PCR of about 6 to 12 cycles. TCRdb itself ran the 5' RACE reads through MiXCR, one entry per CDR3 protein. The data hold around 800,000 distinct CDR3 sequences, with about 26% observed a single time. The germline V and J ends were trimmed by 2 bases and 4 bases, with 11 bases remaining between them. Germline CDR1 SQVTM, CDR2 ANQGSEA. CDR3 size: 13 residues. This sample is part of a study of blood T cells in healthy people across ages. Findings and limits, study-wide: The long-lived group displayed more naive CD4+ cells, plus higher diversity, than the aged donors did.

These data were likewise used in another study, on T cells of mothers and their children. As that report states: Sample barcodes and 2-4 random nucleotides came from the second PCR's M1S primer. TCR recombination output is shaped by thymic selection similarly in related and unrelated pairs.

The sequence derives from a boy younger than 18 in good health. V gene TRBV29-1 combines with J gene TRBJ1-1, with D possibly being TRBD1 (5 bases). The source material was blood. CDR3: CSVERQGVTEAFF. CDR3 DNA sequence: TGCAGCGTTGAACGGCAGGGAGTCACTGAAGCTTTCTTT.